Listed below are T cell receptor beta chains from one sample, sequenced in a study of T cells in Graves' hyperthyroidism and ophthalmopathy. MiXCR, run by TCRdb on the multiplex PCR reads, gives a single entry per CDR3 protein. Of tens of thousands of distinct CDR3 sequences listed, over 35% are singletons. The material sequenced was blood. The source is a woman aged 25 to 45 with Graves' hyperthyroidism. CDR3s include the opening cysteine and the closing phenylalanine or tryptophan. D genes are given only for firm matches. The size field is filled for only some rows; it gives once, few, many or a size class.

D gene	V gene	clone size	J gene	CDR3 DNA	CDR3 protein
NA	TRBV5-1	NA	TRBJ2-4	TGCGCCAGCAGCCCCAGGGGCTTGGCCAAAAACATTCAGTACTTC	CASSPRGLAKNIQYF
NA	TRBV19	NA	TRBJ2-3	TGTGCCACCCAGAAACAGGGACAAAGCACAGATACGCAGTATTTT	CATQKQGQSTDTQYF
NA	TRBV7-4	NA	TRBJ2-1	TGTGCCAGCAGCTTAGCGCTAGTTTCTGAGCAGGTCTTC	CASSLALVSEQVF
NA	TRBV9	many	TRBJ2-1	TGTGCCAGCAGCGTAGGGGCGGGATGGGGTTTAAATGAGCAGTTCTTC	CASSVGAGWGLNEQFF
TRBD2	TRBV7-6	once	TRBJ2-1	TGTGCCAGCAGACTAGCGGAAGGCAATGAGCAGTTCTTC	CASRLAEGNEQFF
NA	TRBV10-1	many	TRBJ2-5	TGCGCCAGCAGGCTCACGGGGTACCAAGAGACCCAGTACTTC	CASRLTGYQETQYF
TRBD2	TRBV10-3	medium-sized	TRBJ2-3	TGTGCCATCAGTGAGGTGGGAGCGGGGACAGATACGCAGTATTTT	CAISEVGAGTDTQYF
NA	TRBV2	medium-sized	TRBJ1-2	TGTGCCAGCACCCTGAAGGGACGGCTAAGCAACTATGGCTACACCTTC	CASTLKGRLSNYGYTF
TRBD1	TRBV11-2	many	TRBJ1-1	TGTGCCAGCAGCCCGGGACAGCGGAACACTGAAGCTTTCTTT	CASSPGQRNTEAFF
TRBD2	TRBV5-4	NA	TRBJ2-1	TGTGCCAGCAGCAGACTAGCGGGAGGGGAGAATAAGCAGTTCTTC	CASSRLAGGENKQFF
TRBD1	TRBV24-1	NA	TRBJ2-3	TGTGCCACCCAGGACAGGAGCACAGATACGCAGTATTTT	CATQDRSTDTQYF
NA	TRBV7-2	NA	TRBJ1-2	TGTGCCAGCAGCACGCAGGCAAACTATGGCTACACCTTC	CASSTQANYGYTF
NA	TRBV6-5	NA	TRBJ1-5	TGTGCCAGCATTTTCCCGGGACAGCCCCAGCATTTT	CASIFPGQPQHF
NA	TRBV6-2/TRBV6-3	many	TRBJ1-4	TGTGCCAGCAGTATCCTGGCAGGGCCGAATGAAAAACTGTTTTTT	CASSILAGPNEKLFF
NA	TRBV24-1	NA	TRBJ1-2	TGTGCCACCAGCGACCTCCGGGACCCACCAGGCTACACCTTC	CATSDLRDPPGYTF
NA	TRBV5-1	many	TRBJ1-1	TGCGCCAGCAGCTTGGGGTCTCGGGGGCGCGGCACTGAAGCTTTCTTT	CASSLGSRGRGTEAFF
NA	TRBV12-3/TRBV12-4	NA	TRBJ2-3	TGTGCCAGCAGTCGTGGATTGACAGATACGCAGTATTTT	CASSRGLTDTQYF
NA	TRBV7-9	NA	TRBJ2-5	TGTGCCAGCGTTCAGGGGAAGGAGACCCAGTACTTC	CASVQGKETQYF
NA	TRBV6-5	many	TRBJ2-5	TGTGCCAGCAGAGTGGACGGCCAAGAGACCCAGTACTTC	CASRVDGQETQYF